The rows below give T cell receptor beta chains drawn from one sample of a study of tumor-infiltrating lymphocytes in primary liver carcinoma. TCRdb itself ran the multiplex PCR reads through MiXCR, one entry per CDR3 protein. The sample contains just over 300,000 distinct CDR3 sequences, approximately 54% of which appear only once. Sequencing was done on a sample of peripheral blood. These receptors were obtained from a woman aged 25 to 39 with primary liver carcinoma and hepatitis B virus infection. CDR3s include the opening cysteine and the closing phenylalanine or tryptophan.

V | length | CDR3
TRBV6-1 | 16 | CVSSYSTTHGTLEQYF
TRBV7-9 | 15 | CASSPDGLAKNIQYF
TRBV4-1 | 14 | CASSQDLSNYGYTF
TRBV5-1 | 15 | CASSVRIAGAYEQYF
TRBV4-2 | 16 | CASSQDLDSGANVLTF
TRBV4-3 | 19 | CASSQESSEMGSGANVLTF
TRBV6-2/TRBV6-3 | 15 | CASSLWRASYNEQFF
TRBV6-1 | 14 | CASSVRTQDYEQYF
TRBV5-6 | 14 | CASSLAGASYEQYF
TRBV11-2 | 14 | CASSLSTGIDEQYF
TRBV5-6 | 13 | CASSSVGYAEAFF
TRBV4-1 | 12 | CASSQNQGEAFF